This T cell receptor (beta chain) was recorded in a study of T cell responses to AZD1222 COVID-19 vaccine (dated by TCRdb to the early 2020s). In the study overall: A total of 230 or so trial participants underwent TCR sequencing, of whom some 210 received two doses of AZD1222 and around 26 received two doses of the MenACWY control vaccine. Enrollment into the trials was organized by age into subgroups of 18-55, 56-69 and 70-plus years, and those subgroups contained approximately 150, 30 and 60 TCR-sequenced participants, respectively.

Points the paper makes about the study in general: After two AZD1222 doses, both the breadth and the depth of spike-specific TCRs were significantly higher than at day 0 and than in MenACWY recipients. Epitopes outside the regions mutated in the B.1.351 and B.1.1.7 variants were reportedly recognized by nearly half of the unique spike-specific TCRs. No day 14 peak-response samples were available, so repertoires were characterized only after the peak T cell response. Participants were mostly white British and included more females than males, and it was suggested by the authors that clonal diversity may have been underestimated. Only a handful of AZD1222 recipients were SARS-CoV-2 seropositive at baseline, limiting conclusions about previously exposed vaccinees. In the small 56-69-year group, the increase in depth fell short of significance, most likely because of low power. Vaccine-associated CD4 TCRs spanned the whole spike protein, with dominant responses in regions 160-218 and 743-854.

The CDR3 regions of human TCRbeta chains were analyzed by immunosequencing. As for the authors' bioinformatics: TCRs in the repertoires were compared against a reference library of SARS-CoV-2-specific TCRs that had been generated with the MIRA antigen-specificity platform. Breadth was defined as the fraction of unique TCRs that were SARS-CoV-2-associated, and depth was defined as the fraction of total T cells that were SARS-CoV-2-associated. Using the MIRA data, each spike-specific TCR was assigned both to the spike region to which the TCR was reactive and to a CD4 or CD8 class. Log10-transformed breadth and depth values were compared by one-way ANOVA with Sidak's multiple comparisons tests. TCRdb took this table from immuneACCESS and kept in-frame rearrangements with V and J called. Such tables lack part of the clones; where checked against another copy, unresolved V genes explain under half of the gap, and the rest is unexplained. That table furnishes V, J and clone size, whereas the DNA furnished D and trimming. For this sample the table gives 150,000 or so clones, of which about nine tenths were detected only once. More than 6.5% of the sample lies in the top ten.

What this sample's time point label stands for: sample from adult after SARS-CoV-2 infection, after symptom onset. A couple of convalescent COVID-19 patients, sampled after symptom onset from adults with prior SARS-CoV-2 infection, were also TCR-sequenced for comparison. This clone was recorded only once. Its antigen target is currently unknown. No per-base quality is available; no much larger clone lies one base away. The cysteine opens and the phenylalanine closes a CDR3 of 15 amino acids. The DNA shown is the 45-base CDR3, in frame from base 1. CDR1 MNHNS and CDR2 SASEGT were looked up in the germline V gene. A distance of 13 bases separates the germline ends of V and J, which lose 0 bases and 10 bases respectively.

The receptor comes from an adult who had recovered from COVID-19. Source: peripheral blood, taken after recovery from COVID-19. The chain links TRBV6-1 with TRBJ1-6; a tentative D call is TRBD1 (5 bases match). The DNA is TGTGCCAGCAGTGAAGCGACGGGGGTCGGCTCACCCCTCCACTTT. Translated, this gives CASSEATGVGSPLHF.